This T cell receptor beta chain was documented in a study of PD-1 blockade in classical Hodgkin lymphoma. As for the study in general: Once every 2 weeks, patients received intravenous nivolumab at 3 mg/kg.

Every patient relapsed after autologous stem cell transplantation, and brentuximab vedotin exposure varied. Using immunoSEQ multiplex PCR, the repertoire was profiled, and TCRdb retains in-frame clones only, with some absent. Counted here are 40,000 to 45,000 clones, roughly 78% occurring once; the ten biggest clones make up 2.8%. CDR1 and CDR2 (germline): PRHDT, FYEKMQ (reference sequence). The J segment lost 0 bases and the V segment lost 0 bases, leaving 7 bases of the junction unmatched. The CDR3 sequence is 17 residues long. Here the sequenced sample was peripheral blood mononuclear cells (PBMCs), taken before the second cycle of nivolumab. The gene calls are TRBV13 and TRBJ1-1, with 7 nucleotides matching TRBD1. The origin of this receptor is a human donor with classical Hodgkin lymphoma. In DNA, the CDR3 is TGTGCCAGCAGCTTAGGCTATTCGGGACAGATGAACACTGAAGCTTTCTTT. Translated, it gives CASSLGYSGQMNTEAFF.